This T cell receptor (beta chain) was profiled in a study of Graves' ophthalmopathy and Graves' hyperthyroidism. Study conclusions and caveats: The model's ophthalmopathy progression predictions had roughly 71% sensitivity and 72% to 75% specificity. Thyroid clonotypes that were expanded above 0.001 frequency mostly also appeared in blood.

This clonotype was detected many times. The antigen remains undetermined. A much larger clone differs by one base, so this may be a read error. For repertoire sequencing, the TCR beta CDR3 regions were amplified from RNA transcripts. First-round RT-PCR used HTBI primers; second-round multiplex PCR followed. From the multiplex PCR reads, TCRdb called clonotypes with MiXCR, one entry per CDR3 protein. The sample has roughly 380,000 distinct CDR3 sequences, 15% seen once; the top ten hold about 7%. Other autoimmune diseases, uncontrolled infections, pregnancy or lactation led to the exclusion of patients. The CDR3 length is 14 residues. Germline-derived CDR1 and CDR2 are MNHNS and SASEGT. With V trimmed by 5 bases and J by 3 bases, 7 bases remained unmatched.

The rearrangement joins TRBV6-1 to TRBJ2-7; 7 bases match TRBD1. The TCR sequence derives from a woman under 30 with stable Graves' hyperthyroidism. Sequenced material: peripheral blood. The CDR3: CASSLGDRVYEQYF. CDR3 nucleotides: TGTGCCAGCAGTCTCGGGGACAGAGTCTACGAGCAGTACTTC.